The 30 T cell receptor beta chains listed next were all sequenced from one sample in a study of PD-L1 blockade in urothelial cancer. The time point is: peripheral blood 6 weeks after treatment start. The assay was immunoSEQ multiplex PCR, and TCRdb's table has in-frame clones only and misses some. Among tens of thousands of clones listed, 70% to 90% were seen once. This sample comprised PBMCs, obtained around atezolizumab (anti-PD-L1) treatment. The receptors were gathered from a man between 45 and 60 years old with urothelial cancer.

This clone has a single count. This chain connects TRBV5-1 to TRBJ2-5, with D unclear. Per the germline V gene, CDR1 is SGHRS and CDR2 is YFSETQ. The ends were cut back, 2 bases at V and 2 bases at J, with 4 bases in the middle. CDR3 size: 12 residues. The CDR3 loop reads CASSLTQETQYF. The CDR3 coding sequence is TGCGCCAGCAGCTTAACACAAGAGACCCAGTACTTC.

The rearrangement joins TRBV5-8 to TRBJ1-4; maybe TRBD1 (5 bases). The length of the CDR3 is 11 residues. CDR1 and CDR2 from the germline V gene are SGHTS and YDEGEE. Trimming removed 5 bases at V and 8 bases at J, with 7 bases between. In DNA, the CDR3 is TGTGCCAGCAGAAGGGGCGAAAAACTGTTTTTT. It is translated as CASRRGEKLFF.

This clone was recorded once. V gene TRBV6-5 combines with J gene TRBJ2-2, with D possibly TRBD2 on 6 matching bases. Germline loops: CDR1 MNHEY, CDR2 SVGAGI. V was trimmed by 7 bases and J by 6 bases, leaving 12 bases between them. The CDR3 covers 13 residues. The CDR3 DNA reads as TGTGCCAGCAAGCAAGGAGGGGCCGGGGAGCTGTTTTTT. It is translated as CASKQGGAGELFF.

The chain combines TRBV4-1 with TRBJ1-5; the D gene is possibly TRBD1 (5 bases). V was shortened by 0 bases and J by 4 bases, with 13 bases between the two germline ends. The germline gives CDR1 MGHRA, CDR2 YSYEKL. This CDR3 is built from 16 residues. CDR3 bases: TGCGCCAGCAGCCAAGAGGGGTTGGAGGGGAATCAGCCCCAGCATTTT. This encodes CASSQEGLEGNQPQHF.

This clone turned up a few times. V is TRBV5-8 and J is TRBJ2-1; D is unclear. The V end lost 4 bases, the J end lost 2 bases, and 13 bases lay between the germline ends. CDR1 SGHTS and CDR2 YDEGEE come from the germline V gene. The CDR3 is 15 amino acids. As DNA, the CDR3 is TGTGCCAGCAGCCTAGAGGTGGCCACCTACAATGAGCAGTTCTTC. The encoded protein is CASSLEVATYNEQFF.

This clone was observed a few times. The chain has TRBV5-1 and TRBJ1-2; weak D call: TRBD1 (6 bases). The CDR3 consists of 14 residues. CDR1 and CDR2 from the germline V gene are SGHRS and YFSETQ. Trimming removed 3 bases at V and 4 bases at J, with 13 bases between. The CDR3 nucleotides read TGCGCCAGCAGCTACCAGGACAGTGCCTATGGCTACACCTTC. Protein sequence: CASSYQDSAYGYTF.

The chain joins TRBV6-1 to TRBJ1-3; D unclear. Germline-derived CDR1 and CDR2 are MNHNS and SASEGT. Trimming pared 8 bases from V and 1 base from J, leaving 9 bases between. The CDR3 is made up of 13 amino acids. This CDR3 is CASLDKSGNTIYF. The CDR3 DNA reads TGTGCCAGCTTAGACAAGTCTGGAAACACCATATATTTT.

The rearrangement joins TRBV19 to TRBJ1-1, with no clear D. Germline V gene sequence: CDR1 LNHDA, CDR2 SQIVND (reference sequence). Trimming took 2 bases from V and 1 from J, leaving 11 bases between them. The CDR3 is made up of 15 amino acids. The CDR3 region has the DNA TGTGCCAGTAGTATACCCGGGATCGCGAACACTGAAGCTTTCTTT. Amino acids: CASSIPGIANTEAFF.

J is TRBJ1-5 and V is TRBV27; no clear D gene. V was clipped by 3 bases and J by 3 bases, with 6 bases between them. This CDR3 contains 13 residues. The V gene's germline CDR1 is MNHEY and CDR2 SMNVEV (reference sequence). The CDR3 DNA sequence: TGTGCCAGCAGTTTTTTGGCCAATCAGCCCCAGCATTTT. Its translation: CASSFLANQPQHF.

The chain couples TRBV2 to TRBJ2-2; D might be TRBD2 (6 bases). This CDR3 contains 14 residues. Germline V gives CDR1 SNHLY, CDR2 FYNNEI. Trimming removed 8 bases at V and 6 bases at J, with 16 bases between. The CDR3 here is CASDNIPGAGELFF. CDR3 in DNA: TGTGCCAGCGACAATATCCCGGGGGCCGGGGAGCTGTTTTTT.

This clone has just a few counts. J is TRBJ1-2 and V is TRBV2; 7 bases map to TRBD1. CDR1 is SNHLY and CDR2 is FYNNEI in the germline V gene. The CDR3 has 14 amino acids. After removal of 6 bases from V and 4 bases from J, the junction contained 8 bases not matched to a gene. In nucleotides, the CDR3 is TGTGCCAGCAGCTCGACAGGGCAGAGCTATGGCTACACCTTC. Encoded protein: CASSSTGQSYGYTF.

The sample holds one count of this clone. The chain carries TRBV18 and TRBJ1-2; 9 bases fit TRBD1. This CDR3 contains 15 residues. Per germline, CDR1 KGHSH and CDR2 LQKENI. V lost 4 bases to trimming and J lost 8 bases; unmatched junction nucleotides: 11. CDR3 bases: TGTGCCAGCTCACTAGCCGCGACAGGGGGTTTGGGCTACACCTTC. Its protein is CASSLAATGGLGYTF.

This sequence joins TRBV6-4 and TRBJ2-2; weak D call: TRBD2 (5 bases). Trimming pared 6 bases from V and 3 bases from J, leaving 11 bases between. Germline CDR1 reads MRHNA; CDR2 reads SNTAGT. The CDR3 has 14 residues. The CDR3 coding sequence is TGTGCCAGCAGGAGGACGAGGGACACCGGGGAGCTGTTTTTT. It yields the protein CASRRTRDTGELFF.

The chain uses TRBV27 and TRBJ1-2; TRBD1 is a possible D gene (6 bases). This CDR3 region has 13 residues. Trimming pared 7 bases from V and 6 bases from J, leaving 15 bases between. CDR1 is MNHEY and CDR2 is SMNVEV in the germline V gene (reference sequence). CDR3 in DNA: TGTGCCAGCACCTATCGGCAGGGGAATGGCTACACCTTC. This codes for CASTYRQGNGYTF.

The rearrangement joins TRBV29-1 to TRBJ1-6; 7 bases are a match to TRBD1. V lost 7 bases and J lost 6; bases outside the gene matches: 9. Germline V gives CDR1 SQVTM, CDR2 ANQGSEA. This CDR3 has 14 amino acids. As DNA, the CDR3 is TGCAGCGCAGCCATAGGGGGCTCTAATTCACCCCTCCACTTT. Amino acid sequence: CSAAIGGSNSPLHF.

CDR3 nucleotide sequence: TGTGCCAGCAGTCTCACTGGAGCCGGGCCCCAGGCGGGGTATGGCTACACCTTC. Its protein is CASSLTGAGPQAGYGYTF. This chain connects TRBV27 to TRBJ1-2; no clear D gene. The CDR3 length is 18 residues. V lost 5 bases to trimming and J lost 5 bases, with 27 bases between them. Per germline, CDR1 MNHEY and CDR2 SMNVEV (reference sequence).

The V call is TRBV4-1, the J call TRBJ2-7; a possible D gene is TRBD2 (6 bases). Looked up from germline, CDR1 is MGHRA and CDR2 is YSYEKL. The CDR3 has 17 residues. V shed 2 bases and J shed 0 bases, with 17 bases lying between them. The DNA for the CDR3 is TGCGCCAGCAGCCAATCGGCGGAGGGGACGAGCTCCTACGAGCAGTACTTC. This encodes CASSQSAEGTSSYEQYF.

V and J are TRBV11-2 and TRBJ2-2, with 13 bases identical to TRBD2. The V gene's germline CDR1 is SGHAT and CDR2 FQNNGV. J was trimmed by 6 bases and V by 6 bases; bases with no gene match: 7. The length of the CDR3 is 16 residues. CDR3 region: CASRDQLAGGAGELFF. In nucleotides, the CDR3 is TGTGCCAGCAGAGACCAACTAGCGGGAGGGGCCGGGGAGCTGTTTTTT. The full variable domain, with the rest looked up from reference TRBV11-2 and TRBJ2-2, is EAGVAQSPRYKIIEKRQSVAFWCNPISGHATLYWYQQILGQGPKLLIQFQNNGVVDDSQLPKDRFSAERLKGVDSTLKIQPAKLEDSAVYLCASRDQLAGGAGELFFGEGSRLTVL.

The chain recombines TRBV30 with TRBJ1-2; tentative D call: TRBD1 (6 bases). Germline assignment: CDR1 GTSNPN and CDR2 SVGIG (reference sequence). The CDR3 extends over 12 amino acids. Trimming pared 1 base from V and 8 bases from J, leaving 11 bases between. CDR3 loop: CAWSAQGEGYTF. The CDR3 DNA reads TGTGCCTGGAGTGCACAGGGAGAAGGCTACACCTTC.

The chain uses TRBV4-3 and TRBJ1-1; TRBD1 might be the D (5 bases). This CDR3 is 14 amino acids long. The ends were cut back, 1 base at V and 7 bases at J, with 13 bases in the middle. CDR1 is LGHNA, CDR2 YSLEER, per germline. CDR3 sequence: CASSQVGAIGEAFF. CDR3 in DNA: TGCGCCAGCAGCCAAGTTGGGGCTATTGGTGAAGCTTTCTTT.

The CDR3, as DNA: TGTGCCAGCAGCTTCGACACTGAAGCTTTCTTT. Residues: CASSFDTEAFF. The V call is TRBV7-8, the J call TRBJ1-1; D gene uncertain. The CDR3 spans 11 residues. The germline V gene encodes CDR1 SGHVS and CDR2 FQNEAQ. V dropped 3 bases and J dropped 3 bases, with 2 bases sitting between them.

The genes are TRBV9 and TRBJ1-2; 10 bases agree with TRBD1. CDR3 length equals 13 residues. V lost 2 bases, J lost 8 bases, and 3 bases stayed unmatched. Germline values: CDR1 SGDLS, CDR2 YYNGEE. The CDR3: CASSVGQGGGYTF. As DNA, the CDR3 is TGTGCCAGCAGCGTCGGACAGGGGGGAGGCTACACCTTC.

V is TRBV2 and J is TRBJ2-7, with a tentative D call TRBD2 (5 bases). The length of the CDR3 is 14 residues. V lost 7 bases and J lost 0, with 13 bases in between. The germline CDR1 and CDR2 sequences are SNHLY and FYNNEI. CDR3 DNA sequence: TGTGCCAGCAATCCCAGCGGACCCTCCTACGAGCAGTACTTC. This translates into CASNPSGPSYEQYF.

The chain is built from TRBV7-2 and TRBJ2-7; 7 nucleotides match TRBD1. The junction had 10 bases not matched to a gene; V was cut back by 0 bases and J by 2 bases. The CDR3 runs to 17 residues. Germline assignment: CDR1 SGHTA and CDR2 FQGNSA. CDR3 protein: CASSLASPGQLTYEQYF. The CDR3 DNA reads as TGTGCCAGCAGCTTAGCCTCACCGGGACAGTTAACCTACGAGCAGTACTTC.

J is TRBJ2-5 and V is TRBV29-1; D not certain. The germline CDR1 and CDR2 sequences are SQVTM and ANQGSEA. Trimming left V 7 bases short and J 3 bases short, with 15 bases between. The CDR3 covers 13 residues. The CDR3 bases are TGCAGCGCCGCCATAGCTGAAAAAGAGACCCAGTACTTC. Its protein product is CSAAIAEKETQYF.

This chain joins TRBV6-6 and TRBJ2-7, with 10 bases matching TRBD2. This CDR3 comprises 16 residues. The germline CDR1 and CDR2 sequences are MNHNY and SVGAGI (reference sequence). V was pared by 0 bases and J by 7 bases, with 9 bases of the junction left unmatched. CDR3: CASSYSASGSYLEQYF. DNA of the CDR3: TGTGCCAGCAGTTACTCGGCTAGCGGGAGTTATCTGGAGCAGTACTTC.

This chain links TRBV9 with TRBJ2-6; unclear D gene. The CDR3 totals 20 residues. Germline assignment: CDR1 SGDLS and CDR2 YYNGEE. The V gene lost 1 base and the J gene lost 4 bases, with 24 bases spanning the gap. The CDR3 sequence is CASSVSILGPPTSGANVLTF. The CDR3 DNA reads TGTGCCAGCAGCGTATCAATTTTGGGCCCCCCTACATCAGGGGCCAACGTCCTGACTTTC.

The V gene is TRBV27, the J gene TRBJ2-7, with D perhaps matching TRBD1 (6 bases). Trimming left V 7 bases short and J 2 bases short, with 18 bases between. The CDR3 sequence is 15 residues long. Germline CDR1 MNHEY, CDR2 SMNVEV (reference sequence). The CDR3 nucleotides read TGTGCCAGCACCCCTTCCGGACAGAGAGCCTACGAGCAGTACTTC. This sequence encodes CASTPSGQRAYEQYF.

The chain carries TRBV6-6 and TRBJ2-3; D is ambiguous. Trimming pared 6 bases from V and 0 bases from J, leaving 13 bases between. CDR1 MNHNY and CDR2 SVGAGI come from the germline V gene (reference sequence). The CDR3 is 15 amino acids. The CDR3 nucleotides read TGTGCCAGCAGCCCCTACACTACTAGCACAGATACGCAGTATTTT. Translation: CASSPYTTSTDTQYF.

The chain joins TRBV11-2 to TRBJ2-7, with D possibly being TRBD2 (6 bases). The V end lost 5 bases, the J end lost 2 bases, and 22 bases lay between the germline ends. This CDR3 has 17 amino acids. Germline CDR1 and CDR2: SGHAT and FQNNGV. The CDR3 spells CASSPSGGVPGTYEQYF. DNA of the CDR3: TGTGCCAGCAGCCCATCCGGCGGGGTCCCGGGTACCTACGAGCAGTACTTC.